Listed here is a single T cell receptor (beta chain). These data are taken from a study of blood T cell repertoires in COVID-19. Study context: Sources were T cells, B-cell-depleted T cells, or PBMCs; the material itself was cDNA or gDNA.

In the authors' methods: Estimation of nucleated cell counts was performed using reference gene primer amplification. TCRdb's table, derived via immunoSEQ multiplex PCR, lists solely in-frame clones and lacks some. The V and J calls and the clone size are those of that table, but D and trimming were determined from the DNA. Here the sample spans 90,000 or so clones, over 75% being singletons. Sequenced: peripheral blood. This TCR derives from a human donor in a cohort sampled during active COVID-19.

The CDR3 here is CASSQTGTGGGNTIYF. The CDR3 DNA is TGCGCCAGCAGCCAAACCGGGACAGGGGGGGGAAACACCATATATTTT. The chain recombines TRBV4-1 with TRBJ1-3; TRBD1 aligns across 11 bases. CDR3 length: 16 amino acids. Trimming removed 2 bases from V and 4 bases from J; junction bases left unmatched: 4. Looked up from germline, CDR1 is MGHRA and CDR2 is YSYEKL.